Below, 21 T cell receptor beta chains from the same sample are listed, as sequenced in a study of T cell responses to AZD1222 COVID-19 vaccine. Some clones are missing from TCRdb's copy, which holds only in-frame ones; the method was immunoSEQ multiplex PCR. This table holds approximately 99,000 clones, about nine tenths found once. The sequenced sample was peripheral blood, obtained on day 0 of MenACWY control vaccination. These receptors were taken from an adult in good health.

The CDR3 loop reads CAWSSGLSVGKTQYF. For the CDR3, the DNA is TGTGCCTGGAGTTCCGGGCTTTCGGTGGGAAAGACCCAGTACTTC. The chain is built from TRBV30 and TRBJ2-5; D gene uncertain. The ends were cut back, 2 bases at V and 6 bases at J, with 19 bases in the middle. The CDR3 is 15 amino acids. Germline V gene sequence: CDR1 GTSNPN, CDR2 SVGIG (reference sequence).

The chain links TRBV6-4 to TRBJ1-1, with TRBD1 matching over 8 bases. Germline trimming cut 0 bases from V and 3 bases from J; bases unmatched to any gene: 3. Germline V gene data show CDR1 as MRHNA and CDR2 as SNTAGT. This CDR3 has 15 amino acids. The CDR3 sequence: CASSDSGQGHTEAFF. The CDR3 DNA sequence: TGTGCCAGCAGTGACTCAGGACAGGGCCACACTGAAGCTTTCTTT.

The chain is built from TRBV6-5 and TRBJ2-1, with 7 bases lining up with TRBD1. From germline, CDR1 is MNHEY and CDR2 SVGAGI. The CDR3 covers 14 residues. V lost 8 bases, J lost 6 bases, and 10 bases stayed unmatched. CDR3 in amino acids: CASFRDRAFNEQFF. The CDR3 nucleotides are TGTGCCAGCTTCCGTGACAGGGCATTCAATGAGCAGTTCTTC.

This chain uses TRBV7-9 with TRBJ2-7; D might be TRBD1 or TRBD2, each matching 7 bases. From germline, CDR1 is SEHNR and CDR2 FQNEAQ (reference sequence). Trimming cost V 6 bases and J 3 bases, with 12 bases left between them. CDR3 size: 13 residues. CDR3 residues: CASSTRGGYEQYF. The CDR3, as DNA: TGTGCCAGCAGTACCAGGGGGGGCTACGAGCAGTACTTC.

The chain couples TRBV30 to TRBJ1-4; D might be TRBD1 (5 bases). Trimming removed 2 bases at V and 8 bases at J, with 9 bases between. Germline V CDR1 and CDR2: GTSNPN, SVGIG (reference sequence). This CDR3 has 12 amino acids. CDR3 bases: TGTGCCTGGAGTTTTCGGGGGGAAAAACTGTTTTTT. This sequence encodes CAWSFRGEKLFF.

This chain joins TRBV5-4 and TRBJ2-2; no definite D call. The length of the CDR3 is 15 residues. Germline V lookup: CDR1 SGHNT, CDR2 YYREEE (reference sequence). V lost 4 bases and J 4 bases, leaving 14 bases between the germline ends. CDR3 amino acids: CASSPPDKPTGELFF. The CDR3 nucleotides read TGTGCCAGCAGCCCCCCAGACAAACCCACCGGGGAGCTGTTTTTT.

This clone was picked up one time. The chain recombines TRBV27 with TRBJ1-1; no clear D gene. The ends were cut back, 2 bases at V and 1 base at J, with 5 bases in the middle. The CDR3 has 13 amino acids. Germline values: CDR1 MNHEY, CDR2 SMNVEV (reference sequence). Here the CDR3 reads CASSLPGNTEAFF. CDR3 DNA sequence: TGTGCCAGCAGTTTACCGGGGAACACTGAAGCTTTCTTT.

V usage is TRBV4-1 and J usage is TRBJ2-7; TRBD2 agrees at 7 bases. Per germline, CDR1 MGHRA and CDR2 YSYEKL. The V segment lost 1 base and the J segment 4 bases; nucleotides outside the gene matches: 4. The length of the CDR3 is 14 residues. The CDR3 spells CASSQVGTKYEQYF. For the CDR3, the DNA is TGCGCCAGCAGCCAAGTTGGGACTAAGTACGAGCAGTACTTC.

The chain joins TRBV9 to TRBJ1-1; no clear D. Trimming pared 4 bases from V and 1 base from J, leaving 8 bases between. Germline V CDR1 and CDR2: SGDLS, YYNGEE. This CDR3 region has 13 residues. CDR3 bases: TGTGCCAGCAGCCCGTGGACGAACACTGAAGCTTTCTTT. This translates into CASSPWTNTEAFF. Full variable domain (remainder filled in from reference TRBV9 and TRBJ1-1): DSGVTQTPKHLITATGQRVTLRCSPRSGDLSVYWYQQSLDQGLQFLIQYYNGEERAKGNILERFSAQQFPDLHSELNLSSLELGDSALYFCASSPWTNTEAFFGQGTRLTVV.

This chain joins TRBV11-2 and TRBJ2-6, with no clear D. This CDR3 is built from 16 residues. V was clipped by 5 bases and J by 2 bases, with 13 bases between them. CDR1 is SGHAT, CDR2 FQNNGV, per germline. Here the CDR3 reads CASSPRVGTGANVLTF. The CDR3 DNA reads TGTGCCAGCAGCCCTCGGGTGGGCACTGGGGCCAACGTCCTGACTTTC.

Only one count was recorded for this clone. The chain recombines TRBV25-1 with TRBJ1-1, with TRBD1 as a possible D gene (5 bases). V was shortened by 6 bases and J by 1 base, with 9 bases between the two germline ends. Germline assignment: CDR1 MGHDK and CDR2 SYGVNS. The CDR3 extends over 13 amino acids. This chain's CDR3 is CASSRGRNTEAFF. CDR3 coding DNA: TGTGCCAGCAGCCGGGGGAGGAACACTGAAGCTTTCTTT.

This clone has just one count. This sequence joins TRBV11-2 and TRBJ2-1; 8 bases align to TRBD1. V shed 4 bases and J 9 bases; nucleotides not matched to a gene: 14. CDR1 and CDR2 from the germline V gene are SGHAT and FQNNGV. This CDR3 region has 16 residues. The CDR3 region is CASSSPLGQGAGEQFF. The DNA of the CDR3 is TGTGCCAGCAGCTCCCCCCTAGGGCAGGGGGCAGGTGAGCAGTTCTTC.

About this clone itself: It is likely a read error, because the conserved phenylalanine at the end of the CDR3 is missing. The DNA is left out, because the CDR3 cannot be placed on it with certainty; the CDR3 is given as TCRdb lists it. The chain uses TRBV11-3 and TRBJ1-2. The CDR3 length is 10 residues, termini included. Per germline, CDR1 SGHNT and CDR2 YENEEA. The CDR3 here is CASSLDEALC.

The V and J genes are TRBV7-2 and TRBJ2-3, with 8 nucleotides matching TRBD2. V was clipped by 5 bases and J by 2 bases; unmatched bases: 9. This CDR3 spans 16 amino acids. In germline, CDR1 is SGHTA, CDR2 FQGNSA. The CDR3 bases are TGTGCCAGCAGCGCGGGGGGTCGGTTAATCACAGATACGCAGTATTTT. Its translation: CASSAGGRLITDTQYF.

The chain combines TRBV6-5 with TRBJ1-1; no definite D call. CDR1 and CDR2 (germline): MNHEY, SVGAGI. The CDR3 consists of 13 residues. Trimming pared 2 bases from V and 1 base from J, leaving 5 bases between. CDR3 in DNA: TGTGCCAGCAGTTACAGAAGGAACACTGAAGCTTTCTTT. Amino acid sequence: CASSYRRNTEAFF.

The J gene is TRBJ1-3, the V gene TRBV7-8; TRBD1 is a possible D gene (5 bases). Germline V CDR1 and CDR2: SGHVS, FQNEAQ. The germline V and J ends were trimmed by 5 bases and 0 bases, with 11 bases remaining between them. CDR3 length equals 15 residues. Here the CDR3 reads CASSAPDTSGNTIYF. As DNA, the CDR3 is TGTGCCAGCAGCGCACCGGACACCTCTGGAAACACCATATATTTT.

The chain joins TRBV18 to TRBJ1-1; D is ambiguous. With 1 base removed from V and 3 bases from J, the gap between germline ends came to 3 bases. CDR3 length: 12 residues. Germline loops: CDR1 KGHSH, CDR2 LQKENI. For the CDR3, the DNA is TGTGCCAGCTCACCACGTGACACTGAAGCTTTCTTT. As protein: CASSPRDTEAFF.

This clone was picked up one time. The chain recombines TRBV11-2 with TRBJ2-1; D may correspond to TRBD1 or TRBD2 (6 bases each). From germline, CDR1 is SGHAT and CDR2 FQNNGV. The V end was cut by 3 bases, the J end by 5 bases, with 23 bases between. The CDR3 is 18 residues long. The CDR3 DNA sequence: TGTGCCAGCAGCTTGTTTAGGGGGGCCCTTTCCGGGGACAATGAGCAGTTCTTC. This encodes CASSLFRGALSGDNEQFF.

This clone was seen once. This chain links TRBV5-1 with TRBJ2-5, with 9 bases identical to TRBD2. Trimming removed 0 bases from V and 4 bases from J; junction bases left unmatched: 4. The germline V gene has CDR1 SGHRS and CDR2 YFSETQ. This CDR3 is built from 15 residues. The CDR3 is CASSLGLADGETQYF. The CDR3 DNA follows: TGCGCCAGCAGCTTGGGACTAGCGGACGGAGAGACCCAGTACTTC.

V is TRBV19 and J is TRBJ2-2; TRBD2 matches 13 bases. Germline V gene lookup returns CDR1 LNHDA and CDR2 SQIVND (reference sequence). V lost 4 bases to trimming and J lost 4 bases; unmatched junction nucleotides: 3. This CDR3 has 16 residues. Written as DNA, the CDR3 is TGTGCCAGTAGTAGAGGACTAGCGGGGGTCACCGGGGAGCTGTTTTTT. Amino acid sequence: CASSRGLAGVTGELFF.

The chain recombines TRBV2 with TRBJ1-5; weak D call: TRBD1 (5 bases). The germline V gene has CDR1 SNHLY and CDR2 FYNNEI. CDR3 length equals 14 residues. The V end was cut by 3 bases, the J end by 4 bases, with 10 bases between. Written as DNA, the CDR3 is TGTGCCAGCAGTGATCCGCGGGGGAATCAGCCCCAGCATTTT. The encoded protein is CASSDPRGNQPQHF.